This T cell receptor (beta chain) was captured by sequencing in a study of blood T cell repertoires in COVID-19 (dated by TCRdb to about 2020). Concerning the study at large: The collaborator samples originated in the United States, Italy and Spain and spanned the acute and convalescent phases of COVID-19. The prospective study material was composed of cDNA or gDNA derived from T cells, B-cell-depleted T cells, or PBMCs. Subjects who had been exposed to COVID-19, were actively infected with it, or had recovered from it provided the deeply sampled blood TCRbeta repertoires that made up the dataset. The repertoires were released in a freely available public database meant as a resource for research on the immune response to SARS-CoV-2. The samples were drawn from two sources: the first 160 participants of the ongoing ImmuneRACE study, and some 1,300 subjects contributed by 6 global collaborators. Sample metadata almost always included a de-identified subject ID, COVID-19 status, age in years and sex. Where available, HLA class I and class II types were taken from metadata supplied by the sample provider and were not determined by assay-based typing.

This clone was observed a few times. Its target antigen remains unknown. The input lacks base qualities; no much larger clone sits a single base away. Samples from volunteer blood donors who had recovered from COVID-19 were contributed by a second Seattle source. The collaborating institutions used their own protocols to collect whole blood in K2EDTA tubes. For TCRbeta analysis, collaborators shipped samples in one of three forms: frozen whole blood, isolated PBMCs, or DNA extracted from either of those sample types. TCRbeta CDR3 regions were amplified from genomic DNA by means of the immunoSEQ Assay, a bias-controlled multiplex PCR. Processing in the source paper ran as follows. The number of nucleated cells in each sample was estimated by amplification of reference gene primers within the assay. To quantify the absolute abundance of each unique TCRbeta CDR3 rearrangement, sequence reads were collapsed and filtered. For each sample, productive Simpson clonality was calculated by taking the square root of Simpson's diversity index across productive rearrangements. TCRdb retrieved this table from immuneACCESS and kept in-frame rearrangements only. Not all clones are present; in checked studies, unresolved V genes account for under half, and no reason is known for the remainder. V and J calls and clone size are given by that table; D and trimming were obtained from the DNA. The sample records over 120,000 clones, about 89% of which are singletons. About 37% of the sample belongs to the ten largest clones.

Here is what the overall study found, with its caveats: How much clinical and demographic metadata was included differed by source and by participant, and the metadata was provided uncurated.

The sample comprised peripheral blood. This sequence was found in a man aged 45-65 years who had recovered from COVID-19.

The DNA sequence is given as TGCGCCAGCAGCCAAGAATCTCGTAGCGGCTACACCTTC. Its coded protein is CASSQESRSGYTF. The V gene is TRBV4-1 and the J gene is TRBJ1-2; the D gene lacks a confident call. The germline V gene supplies CDR1 MGHRA and CDR2 YSYEKL. The CDR3 sequence holds 13 residues, the cysteine and phenylalanine included. Here the CDR3 DNA is all that survives: 39 bases in frame from base 1. Relative to germline, V is 0 bases shorter and J is 8 bases shorter, with 10 bases between their ends.